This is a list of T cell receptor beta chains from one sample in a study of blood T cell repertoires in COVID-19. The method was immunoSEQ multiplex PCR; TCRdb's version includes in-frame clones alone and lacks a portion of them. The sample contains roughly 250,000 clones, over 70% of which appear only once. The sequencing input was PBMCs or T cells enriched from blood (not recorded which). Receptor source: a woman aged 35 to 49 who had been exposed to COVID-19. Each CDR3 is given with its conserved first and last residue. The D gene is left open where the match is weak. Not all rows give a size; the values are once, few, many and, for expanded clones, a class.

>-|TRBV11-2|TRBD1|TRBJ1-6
CASSLTQGAGISYNSPLHF
TGTGCCAGCAGCTTAACTCAGGGGGCAGGGATCTCCTATAATTCACCCCTCCACTTT
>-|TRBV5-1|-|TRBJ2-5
CASSLGPGQETQYF
TGTGCCAGCAGCTTGGGACCGGGCCAAGAGACCCAGTACTTC
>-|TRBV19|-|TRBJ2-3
CASTRGTITDTQYF
TGTGCCAGTACACGCGGGACGATCACAGATACGCAGTATTTT
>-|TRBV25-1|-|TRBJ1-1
CASSEWQNTEAFF
TGTGCCAGCAGTGAATGGCAGAACACTGAAGCTTTCTTT
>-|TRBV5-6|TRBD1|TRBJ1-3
CASSLVGQGAGNTIYF
TGTGCCAGCAGCTTGGTGGGGCAGGGGGCTGGAAACACCATATATTTT
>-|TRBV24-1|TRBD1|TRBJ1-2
CATSERTGGGYTF
TGTGCCACCAGTGAACGGACAGGGGGAGGCTACACCTTC
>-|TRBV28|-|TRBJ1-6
CASSANSPLHF
TGTGCCAGCAGTGCGAATTCACCCCTCCACTTT
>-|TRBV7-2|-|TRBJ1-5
CASSPNGIHQPQHF
TGTGCCAGCAGCCCCAACGGGATACATCAGCCCCAGCATTTT
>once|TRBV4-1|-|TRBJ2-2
CASSQVGGAGELFF
TGCGCCAGCAGCCAAGTGGGTGGAGCCGGGGAGCTGTTTTTT
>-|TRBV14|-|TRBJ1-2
CASSPYPQEPNYGYTF
TGTGCCAGCAGCCCATACCCCCAGGAACCTAACTATGGCTACACCTTC
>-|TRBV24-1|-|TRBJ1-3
CATKGNSGNTIYF
TGTGCCACCAAGGGGAACTCTGGAAACACCATATATTTT
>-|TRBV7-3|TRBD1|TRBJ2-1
CASSLTPGGREQFF
TGTGCCAGCAGCTTAACCCCAGGGGGCAGGGAGCAGTTCTTC
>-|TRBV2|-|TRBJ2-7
CASSEGAFYEQYF
TGTGCCAGCAGTGAGGGGGCCTTCTACGAGCAGTACTTC
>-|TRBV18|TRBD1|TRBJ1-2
CASSPDRAGYTF
TGTGCCAGCTCACCCGACAGGGCCGGCTACACCTTC
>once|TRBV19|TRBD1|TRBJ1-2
CASSIRTGGHYGYTF
TGTGCCAGTAGTATTCGGACAGGGGGGCACTATGGCTACACCTTC
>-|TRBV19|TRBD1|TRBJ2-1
CASSGRTGYNEQFF
TGTGCCAGTAGTGGACGGACAGGGTACAATGAGCAGTTCTTC
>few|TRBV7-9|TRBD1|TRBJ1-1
CASSSLGGRFTEAFF
TGTGCCAGCAGCTCCCTAGGGGGCCGCTTCACTGAAGCTTTCTTT
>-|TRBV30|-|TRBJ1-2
CACQWNYGYTF
TGTGCCTGCCAGTGGAACTATGGCTACACCTTC
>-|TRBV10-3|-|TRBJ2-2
CATRRGGVAGELFF
TGTGCCACCCGGAGGGGGGGGGTCGCCGGGGAGCTGTTTTTT
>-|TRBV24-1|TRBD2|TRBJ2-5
CATSDPVWASGQETQYF
TGTGCCACCAGTGATCCGGTCTGGGCTAGCGGGCAAGAGACCCAGTACTTC
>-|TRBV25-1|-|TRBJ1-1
CASSMNTEAFF
TGTGCCAGCAGCATGAACACTGAAGCTTTCTTT
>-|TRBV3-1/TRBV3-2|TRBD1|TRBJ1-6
CASSRIRTGGDSPLHF
TGTGCCAGCAGCCGAATAAGGACAGGGGGGGATTCACCCCTCCACTTT
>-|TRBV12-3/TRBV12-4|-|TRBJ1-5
CASSLRENQPQHF
TGTGCCAGCAGTTTACGAGAGAATCAGCCCCAGCATTTT
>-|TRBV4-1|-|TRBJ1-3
CASSHTYTSGISGNTIYF
TGCGCCAGCAGCCATACCTACACATCAGGGATCTCTGGAAACACCATATATTTT
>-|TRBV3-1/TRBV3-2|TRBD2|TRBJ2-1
CASRRTSGGAGNEQFF
TGTGCCAGCAGACGGACTAGCGGGGGGGCCGGTAATGAGCAGTTCTTC
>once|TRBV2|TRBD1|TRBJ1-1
CATGQQGTTEAFF
TGTGCCACCGGGCAACAGGGGACCACTGAAGCTTTCTTT
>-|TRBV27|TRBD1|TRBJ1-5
CASSPYDRVGNQPQHF
TGTGCCAGCAGTCCCTACGACAGGGTAGGCAATCAGCCCCAGCATTTT
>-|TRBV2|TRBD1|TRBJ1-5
CASSRDRLQHF
TGTGCCAGCAGTCGGGACAGGCTCCAGCATTTT
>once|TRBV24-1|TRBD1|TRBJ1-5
CATSDPTGSGNQPQHF
TGTGCCACCAGTGACCCGACAGGGTCTGGCAATCAGCCCCAGCATTTT
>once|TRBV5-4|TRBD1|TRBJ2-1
CASSLVGGPYNEQFF
TGTGCCAGCAGCTTGGTAGGGGGCCCCTACAATGAGCAGTTCTTC
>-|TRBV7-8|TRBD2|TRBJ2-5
CASSSGGSGEKTQYF
TGTGCCAGCAGCTCGGGCGGGAGCGGAGAAAAGACCCAGTACTTC
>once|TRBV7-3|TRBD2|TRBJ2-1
CASSLIAGGSNEQFF
TGTGCCAGCAGCTTAATAGCGGGGGGCTCCAATGAGCAGTTCTTC
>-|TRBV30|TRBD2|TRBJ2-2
CAWTSGRATGELFF
TGTGCCTGGACTAGCGGGAGGGCGACCGGGGAGCTGTTTTTT
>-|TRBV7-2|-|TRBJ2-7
CASSFSLTGNEQYF
TGTGCCAGCAGCTTTTCCCTTACGGGAAACGAGCAGTACTTC
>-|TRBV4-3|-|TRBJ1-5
CASSQDWNSLNQPQHF
TGCGCCAGCAGCCAAGATTGGAACAGCCTCAATCAGCCCCAGCATTTT
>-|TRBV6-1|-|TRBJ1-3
CASSERDFSGNTIYF
TGTGCCAGCAGTGAGCGGGACTTCTCTGGAAACACCATATATTTT
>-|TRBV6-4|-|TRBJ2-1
CASSDPDSPGGNEQFF
TGTGCCAGCAGTGACCCTGACAGCCCCGGGGGCAATGAGCAGTTCTTC
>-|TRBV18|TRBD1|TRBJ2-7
CASSPKVGQSEQYF
TGTGCCAGCTCACCAAAGGTGGGACAGTCCGAGCAGTACTTC
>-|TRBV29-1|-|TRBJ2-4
CSVAGSGKNIQYF
TGCAGCGTTGCAGGGTCGGGCAAAAACATTCAGTACTTC
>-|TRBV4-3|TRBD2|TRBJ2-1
CARSPRGPAGGRGHNEQFF
TGCGCCCGCAGCCCCCGGGGGCCCGCGGGGGGCCGCGGGCACAATGAGCAGTTCTTC
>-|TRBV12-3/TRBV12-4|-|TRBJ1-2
CASSSRGGYTF
TGTGCCAGCAGTTCGCGGGGGGGCTACACCTTC
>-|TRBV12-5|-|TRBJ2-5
CASGLAPKTGNGGETQYF
TGTGCTAGTGGTTTGGCCCCGAAAACAGGGAACGGTGGGGAGACCCAGTACTTC
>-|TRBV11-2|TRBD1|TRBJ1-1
CASSLGQGARGVTEAFF
TGTGCCAGCAGCTTAGGGCAGGGGGCGCGAGGGGTCACTGAAGCTTTCTTT
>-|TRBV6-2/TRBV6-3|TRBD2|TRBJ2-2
CASSFVAGGADTGELFF
TGTGCCAGCAGTTTTGTAGCGGGAGGGGCGGACACCGGGGAGCTGTTTTTT
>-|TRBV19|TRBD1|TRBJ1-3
CASKIQGSSGNTIYF
TGTGCCAGTAAAATACAGGGGAGCTCTGGAAACACCATATATTTT
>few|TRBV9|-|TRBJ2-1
CASSVPERYEQFF
TGTGCCAGCAGCGTCCCGGAGAGGTATGAGCAGTTCTTC
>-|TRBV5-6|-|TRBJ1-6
CASSSSRHRGGANSPLHF
TGTGCCAGCAGCTCCAGTCGGCATCGCGGAGGGGCTAATTCACCCCTCCACTTT
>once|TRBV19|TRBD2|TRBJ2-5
CASSTGLAGGLETQYF
TGTGCCAGTAGTACCGGACTAGCGGGGGGGCTGGAGACCCAGTACTTC